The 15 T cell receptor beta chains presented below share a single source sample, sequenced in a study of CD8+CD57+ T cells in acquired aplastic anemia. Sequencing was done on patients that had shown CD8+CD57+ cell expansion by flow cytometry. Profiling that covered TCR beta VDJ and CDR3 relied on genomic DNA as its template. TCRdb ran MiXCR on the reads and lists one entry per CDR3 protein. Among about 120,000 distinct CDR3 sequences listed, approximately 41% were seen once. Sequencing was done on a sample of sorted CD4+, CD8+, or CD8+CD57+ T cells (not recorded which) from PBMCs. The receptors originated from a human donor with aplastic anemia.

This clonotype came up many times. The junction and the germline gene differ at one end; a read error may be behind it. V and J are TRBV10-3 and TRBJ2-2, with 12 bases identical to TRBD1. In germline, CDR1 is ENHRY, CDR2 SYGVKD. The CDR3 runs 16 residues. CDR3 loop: CAISSRGTGGPGELFF. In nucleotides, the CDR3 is TGTGCCATCAGTTCGCGTGGGACAGGGGGCCCCGGGGAGCTATTTTTT.

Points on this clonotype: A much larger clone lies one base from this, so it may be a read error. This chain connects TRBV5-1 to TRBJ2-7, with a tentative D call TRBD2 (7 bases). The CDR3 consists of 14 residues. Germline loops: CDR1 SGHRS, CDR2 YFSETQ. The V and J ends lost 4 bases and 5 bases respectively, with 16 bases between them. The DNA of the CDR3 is TGCGCCAGCAGCCGAGAGGGGGGGCTCCACGAGCAGTACTTC. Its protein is CASSREGGLHEQYF.

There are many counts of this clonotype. The CDR3 sequence: CASRDRGKSTEAFF. The CDR3 DNA is TGTGCCAGTAGGGACAGGGGCAAGAGCACTGAAGCTTTCTTT. This chain joins TRBV19 and TRBJ1-1, with 9 bases identical to TRBD1. Unmatched junction bases numbered 6, after V lost 6 bases and J lost 4 bases. CDR1 LNHDA and CDR2 SQIVND come from the germline V gene (reference sequence). CDR3 length equals 14 residues.

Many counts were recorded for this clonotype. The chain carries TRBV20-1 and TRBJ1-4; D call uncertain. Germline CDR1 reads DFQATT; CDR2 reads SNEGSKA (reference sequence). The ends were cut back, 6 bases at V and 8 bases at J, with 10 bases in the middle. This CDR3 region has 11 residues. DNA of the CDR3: TGCAGTGCCCATCTTGGGGAAAAACTGTTTTTT. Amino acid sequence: CSAHLGEKLFF.

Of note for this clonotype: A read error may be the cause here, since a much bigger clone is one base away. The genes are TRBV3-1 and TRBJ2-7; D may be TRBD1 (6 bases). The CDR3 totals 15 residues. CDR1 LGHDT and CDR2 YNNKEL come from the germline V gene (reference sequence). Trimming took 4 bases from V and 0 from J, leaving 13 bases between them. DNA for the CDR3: TGTGCCAGCAGCCCAAAGGGCAGGGGCTCCTACGAGCAGTACTTC. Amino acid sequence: CASSPKGRGSYEQYF.

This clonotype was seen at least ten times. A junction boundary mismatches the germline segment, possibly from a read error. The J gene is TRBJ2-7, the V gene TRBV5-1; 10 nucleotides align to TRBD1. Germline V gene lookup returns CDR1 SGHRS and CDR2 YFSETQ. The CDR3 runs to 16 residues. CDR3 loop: CTSSLEGQGQTYEQYF. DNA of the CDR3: TGCACCAGCAGCTTGGAGGGACAGGGGCAAACCTACGAGCAGTACTTC.

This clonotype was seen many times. DNA for the CDR3: TGCGCCAGCAGTGAAGGATCGGCCACAGATACGCAGTATTTT. This gives the protein CASSEGSATDTQYF. The rearrangement uses TRBV10-1 and TRBJ2-3, with D unresolved. V was clipped by 3 bases and J by 2 bases, with 9 bases between them. Germline V gene data show CDR1 as WNHNN and CDR2 as SYGVQD (reference sequence). The CDR3 loop spans 14 amino acids.

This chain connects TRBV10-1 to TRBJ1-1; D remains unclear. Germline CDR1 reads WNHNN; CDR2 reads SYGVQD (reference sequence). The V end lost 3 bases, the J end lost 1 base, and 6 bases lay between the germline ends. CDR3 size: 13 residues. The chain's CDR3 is CASSDSTNTEAFF. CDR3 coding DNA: TGCGCCAGCAGTGATTCAACGAACACTGAAGCTTTCTTT.

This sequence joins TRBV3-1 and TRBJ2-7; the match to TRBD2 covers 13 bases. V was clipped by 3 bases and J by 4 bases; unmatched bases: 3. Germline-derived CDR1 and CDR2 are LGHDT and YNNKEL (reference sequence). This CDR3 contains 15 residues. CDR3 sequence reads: CASSHRLAGGYEQYV. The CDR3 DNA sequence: TGTGCCAGCAGCCACCGACTAGCGGGGGGATACGAGCAGTACGTC.

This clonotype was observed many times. The CDR3 region is CASSQEIGAGETQYF. Written as DNA, the CDR3 is TGTGCCAGCAGCCAAGAGATAGGGGCAGGCGAGACCCAGTACTTC. The J gene is TRBJ2-5, the V gene TRBV3-1; perhaps TRBD1 as D (5 bases). V was cut by 0 bases and J by 5 bases, with 13 bases left in between. Germline loops: CDR1 LGHDT, CDR2 YNNKEL (reference sequence). The CDR3 loop spans 15 amino acids.

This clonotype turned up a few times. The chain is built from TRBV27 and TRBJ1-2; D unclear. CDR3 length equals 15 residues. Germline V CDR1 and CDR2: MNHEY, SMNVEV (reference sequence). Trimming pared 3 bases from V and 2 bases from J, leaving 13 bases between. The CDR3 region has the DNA TGTGCCAGCAGTTTGAAAGGGTCTAACAACTATGGCTACACCTTC. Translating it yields CASSLKGSNNYGYTF.

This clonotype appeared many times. The CDR3 region is CASSLWGKLNEKLFF. The CDR3 DNA sequence: TGTGCCAGCAGCTTGTGGGGCAAGCTCAATGAAAAACTGTTTTTT. The genes are TRBV5-5 and TRBJ1-4; D possibly corresponds to TRBD1 (5 bases). Germline values: CDR1 SGHKS, CDR2 YYEKEE (reference sequence). V was trimmed by 1 base and J by 5 bases, leaving 12 bases between them. CDR3 size: 15 residues.

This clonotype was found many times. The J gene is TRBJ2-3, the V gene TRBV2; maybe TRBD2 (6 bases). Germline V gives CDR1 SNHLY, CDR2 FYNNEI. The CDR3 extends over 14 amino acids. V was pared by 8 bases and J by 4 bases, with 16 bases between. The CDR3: CASGWGGRADTQYF. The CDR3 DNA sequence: TGTGCCAGCGGCTGGGGAGGCCGGGCAGATACGCAGTATTTT.

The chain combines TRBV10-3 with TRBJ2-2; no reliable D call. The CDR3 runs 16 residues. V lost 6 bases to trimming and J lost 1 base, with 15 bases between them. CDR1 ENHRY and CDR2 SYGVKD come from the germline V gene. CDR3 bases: TGTGCCATCAGAGTGAGTGGCCGGAGGAACACCGGGGAGCTGTTTTTT. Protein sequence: CAIRVSGRRNTGELFF.

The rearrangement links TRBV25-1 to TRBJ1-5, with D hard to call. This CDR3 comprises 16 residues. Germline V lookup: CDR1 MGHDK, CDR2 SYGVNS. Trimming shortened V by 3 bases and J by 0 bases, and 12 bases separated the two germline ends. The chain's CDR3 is CASSDVSDYSNQPQHF. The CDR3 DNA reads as TGTGCCAGCAGTGATGTGTCCGATTATAGCAATCAGCCCCAGCATTTT.